Following are 18 T cell receptor beta chains from one sample sequenced in a study of blood T cell repertoires in COVID-19. Sequencing used immunoSEQ multiplex PCR; TCRdb keeps in-frame clones, though not all of them. The sample contains around 120,000 clones, approximately 71% of which appear only once. Material for sequencing was peripheral blood. Every receptor here comes from a woman aged 70-85 years with acute or convalescent COVID-19.

V and J are TRBV9 and TRBJ2-3; the match to TRBD1 covers 7 bases. CDR1 is SGDLS and CDR2 is YYNGEE in the germline V gene. With 3 bases clipped from V and 3 bases from J, the junction kept 4 bases outside the gene matches. This CDR3 has 14 amino acids. For the CDR3, the DNA is TGTGCCAGCAGCGGAGGGGGCCTGACAGATACGCAGTATTTT. As protein: CASSGGGLTDTQYF.

This clone has a handful of counts. The chain uses TRBV25-1 and TRBJ1-1; D may be TRBD1 (5 bases). Germline V lookup: CDR1 MGHDK, CDR2 SYGVNS. Trimming pared 2 bases from V and 2 bases from J, leaving 12 bases between. This CDR3 is 15 amino acids long. CDR3 amino acids: CASSEADRGNTEAFF. The CDR3 DNA reads TGTGCCAGCAGTGAAGCTGACAGAGGTAACACTGAAGCTTTCTTT.

The chain couples TRBV23-1 to TRBJ1-6; D perhaps matches TRBD1 (5 bases). Being an ORF, TRBV23-1 has a function that is uncertain. This CDR3 has 17 amino acids. V lost 2 bases and J 4 bases, leaving 15 bases between the germline ends. This CDR3 is CASSQADGGPYNSPLHF. The CDR3 DNA follows: TGCGCCAGCAGTCAAGCTGACGGGGGACCTTATAATTCACCCCTCCACTTT.

This clone was counted once. The CDR3 nucleotides are TGTGCCAGCTCACCATCCAGGCGCGGGGAAAACACCATATATTTT. Its protein is CASSPSRRGENTIYF. This chain links TRBV18 with TRBJ1-3, with unresolved D. This CDR3 comprises 15 residues. CDR1 and CDR2 from the germline V gene are KGHSH and LQKENI. V dropped 2 bases and J dropped 6 bases, with 14 bases sitting between them.

This clone was detected once. V is TRBV6-9 and J is TRBJ1-4, with D possibly TRBD1 on 6 matching bases. CDR3 length equals 18 residues. Trimming removed 7 bases at V and 8 bases at J, with 29 bases between. Per the germline V gene, CDR1 is MNHGY and CDR2 is SVAAGI. As DNA, the CDR3 is TGTGCCAGCAACCGGCTCGTGACAGGCTCCTGCTGGAAGGAAAAACTGTTTTTT. Protein sequence: CASNRLVTGSCWKEKLFF.

This chain connects TRBV29-1 to TRBJ1-1; D gene ambiguous. Germline CDR1 and CDR2: SQVTM and ANQGSEA. The V end was cut by 6 bases, the J end by 6 bases, with 14 bases between. CDR3 length equals 12 residues. The CDR3 region is CSVRREGAEAFF. The DNA of the CDR3 is TGCAGCGTCCGGAGGGAGGGAGCTGAAGCTTTCTTT.

The gene calls are TRBV27 and TRBJ2-7; D perhaps matches TRBD1 (5 bases). The ends were cut back, 3 bases at V and 6 bases at J, with 15 bases in the middle. Germline V gene data show CDR1 as MNHEY and CDR2 as SMNVEV (reference sequence). This CDR3 has 14 residues. The CDR3 region has the DNA TGTGCCAGCAGTTTCACAGGAAGGTTGCGCGAGCAGTACTTC. This gives the protein CASSFTGRLREQYF.

This clone showed up just a few times. V and J are TRBV18 and TRBJ1-5, with D possibly matching TRBD1 (6 bases). The CDR3 is 15 amino acids. V shed 8 bases and J shed 0 bases, with 14 bases lying between them. Germline CDR1 reads KGHSH; CDR2 reads LQKENI. CDR3 residues: CASAQQGYSNQPQHF. For the CDR3, the DNA is TGTGCCAGCGCCCAACAGGGTTATAGCAATCAGCCCCAGCATTTT.

The chain is built from TRBV19 and TRBJ2-3, with D possibly matching TRBD1 (6 bases). Between the trimmed V and J ends, which lost 5 bases and 4 bases, there was a span of 13 bases. The CDR3 runs to 14 residues. CDR1 is LNHDA, CDR2 SQIVND, per germline (reference sequence). CDR3 region: CASSVAAGADTQYF. The DNA for the CDR3 is TGTGCCAGTAGTGTCGCCGCAGGGGCAGATACGCAGTATTTT.

The chain carries TRBV10-3 and TRBJ2-2; possibly TRBD2 for D (6 bases). The CDR3 consists of 16 residues. Germline CDR1 ENHRY, CDR2 SYGVKD. The V end lost 0 bases, the J end lost 0 bases, and 8 bases lay between the germline ends. This chain's CDR3 is CAISESGGTNTGELFF. The CDR3, as DNA: TGTGCCATCAGTGAGTCTGGGGGGACGAACACCGGGGAGCTGTTTTTT.

This chain links TRBV5-1 with TRBJ1-1, with D maybe TRBD1 (5 bases). CDR1 and CDR2 (germline): SGHRS, YFSETQ. The CDR3 totals 16 residues. Trimming left V 0 bases short and J 3 bases short, with 15 bases between. The CDR3 sequence is CASSLGGARRDTEAFF. For the CDR3, the DNA is TGCGCCAGCAGCTTGGGTGGGGCCCGGAGAGACACTGAAGCTTTCTTT.

This chain links TRBV7-2 with TRBJ2-3, with TRBD2 matching over 10 bases. This CDR3 comprises 14 residues. Trimming took 3 bases from V and 5 from J; bases not matched to a gene: 2. CDR1 and CDR2 from the germline V gene are SGHTA and FQGNSA. The CDR3 reads CASSFLAGVDTQYF. The CDR3 DNA sequence: TGTGCCAGCAGCTTTCTAGCGGGGGTAGATACGCAGTATTTT.

This chain uses TRBV6-6 with TRBJ1-4; D unclear. This CDR3 contains 15 residues. Trimming stripped 7 bases from V and 5 bases from J, with 17 bases between. The germline gives CDR1 MNHNY, CDR2 SVGAGI (reference sequence). The DNA for the CDR3 is TGTGCCAGCACCCCTCATAACGCAGCGAATGAAAAACTGTTTTTT. This gives the protein CASTPHNAANEKLFF.

This chain connects TRBV5-4 to TRBJ2-3; a weak D match, TRBD1 (5 bases). The CDR3 has 15 amino acids. Trimming removed 4 bases at V and 2 bases at J, with 14 bases between. CDR1 and CDR2 from the germline V gene are SGHNT and YYREEE (reference sequence). CDR3: CASSTRQSPTDTQYF. DNA of the CDR3: TGTGCCAGCAGCACCCGACAGTCCCCCACAGATACGCAGTATTTT.

This chain links TRBV5-1 with TRBJ2-5; 10 positions match TRBD2. V lost 0 bases, J lost 5 bases, and 10 bases stayed unmatched. CDR1 and CDR2 (germline): SGHRS, YFSETQ. This CDR3 is built from 17 residues. CDR3 region: CASSLASLAGARETQYF. CDR3 sequence (DNA): TGCGCCAGCAGCTTGGCATCCCTAGCGGGAGCCCGGGAGACCCAGTACTTC. Together with reference TRBV5-1 and TRBJ2-5, the CDR3 gives the full variable domain: KAGVTQTPRYLIKTRGQQVTLSCSPISGHRSVSWYQQTPGQGLQFLFEYFSETQRNKGNFPGRFSGRQFSNSRSEMNVSTLELGDSALYLCASSLASLAGARETQYFGPGTRLLVL.

This clone was seen only once. The chain links TRBV6-2 or TRBV6-3 to TRBJ2-7, with 13 bases aligning to TRBD2. The CDR3 is 16 amino acids. Germline CDR1 is MNHEY and CDR2 is SVGEGT. The J segment lost 3 bases and the V segment lost 2 bases, leaving 4 bases of the junction unmatched. For the CDR3, the DNA is TGTGCCAGCAGTTACCGGACTAGCGGGGGTAGCTACGAGCAGTACTTC. Its translation: CASSYRTSGGSYEQYF.

This rearrangement joins TRBV28 to TRBJ2-2, with 7 bases matching TRBD2. Germline V CDR1 and CDR2: MDHEN, SYDVKM. J lost 8 bases, V lost 5 bases, and 11 bases had no gene match. The CDR3 extends over 15 amino acids. For the CDR3, the DNA is TGTGCCAGCAGTGCCCAGCGGGGCGCCGCTGGGGAGCTGTTTTTT. Translated, it gives CASSAQRGAAGELFF.

This chain joins TRBV12-3 or TRBV12-4 and TRBJ1-1; weak D call: TRBD1 (5 bases). V was clipped by 6 bases and J by 4 bases, with 9 bases between them. CDR3 length: 12 amino acids. CDR3 residues: CASRSGGTEAFF. The CDR3 region has the DNA TGTGCCAGCAGGTCGGGGGGCACTGAAGCTTTCTTT.